Described below is a single TCR beta chain sequence and its context. The CDR3 has 15 amino acids. Between the trimmed V and J ends, which lost 4 bases and 4 bases, there was a span of 14 bases. Germline values: CDR1 LGHNA, CDR2 YNFKEQ. Clones were read by immunoSEQ multiplex PCR, and TCRdb kept only the in-frame ones, dropping some. The sample lists approximately 710,000 clones; about 90% were seen once. The data are from a study of shared clonotypes between healthy human individuals. Sequenced input: memory CD8+ T cells from PBMCs. Subset defined: CD45RO+ cells pooled with CCR7-negative TemRA cells. This clonotype was sampled from a man aged 18-30 years in good health. Some clones in this sample may be carry-over from other donors' samples. The rearrangement uses TRBV4-2 and TRBJ2-1; the D gene could be TRBD1 or TRBD2 (5 bases each). The CDR3 sequence: CASSPLGRKYNEQFF. The CDR3 DNA follows: TGTGCCAGCAGCCCCTTGGGACGTAAATACAATGAGCAGTTCTTC.